The rows below give T cell receptor beta chains drawn from one sample of a study of blood T cell repertoires in COVID-19. Here immunoSEQ multiplex PCR was the method, and the copy in TCRdb shows in-frame clones only, minus some. The table has hundreds of thousands of clones, more than 80% seen once. Sequencing input: peripheral blood. All receptors derive from a woman aged 18-29 years with acute or convalescent COVID-19. Each CDR3 is given with its conserved first and last residue. A D gene is named only where the DNA matches it firmly. Size tells how often a clone was seen (once, few, many) or the class of an expanded clone, and some rows leave it out.

V	size	J	D	CDR3	DNA
TRBV18	once	TRBJ1-2	-	CASSPLPGSDYGYTF	TGTGCCAGCTCACCACTTCCAGGGTCGGACTATGGCTACACCTTC
TRBV7-8	-	TRBJ1-1	TRBD1	CASSQTGWDTEAFF	TGTGCCAGCAGCCAGACAGGGTGGGACACTGAAGCTTTCTTT
TRBV6-1	-	TRBJ1-2	-	CASSEGPGRGYGYTF	TGTGCCAGCAGTGAAGGGCCAGGGCGAGGATATGGCTACACCTTC
TRBV14	-	TRBJ1-3	-	CASSYTGTFSGNTIYF	TGTGCCAGCAGCTACACAGGGACCTTCTCTGGAAACACCATATATTTT
TRBV6-1	-	TRBJ1-1	-	CASSESGGVKGAFF	TGTGCCAGCAGTGAGTCTGGAGGGGTCAAAGGCGCTTTCTTT
TRBV7-9	few	TRBJ1-6	TRBD1	CASSSEPGTGVRNSPLHF	TGTGCCAGCAGCTCAGAGCCCGGGACAGGGGTACGCAATTCACCCCTCCACTTT
TRBV9	-	TRBJ2-3	TRBD2	CASSSVLGGTDTQYF	TGTGCCAGCAGCTCAGTTCTGGGAGGGACAGATACGCAGTATTTT
TRBV20-1	few	TRBJ1-1	-	CSASGNTEAFF	TGCAGTGCTAGCGGGAACACTGAAGCTTTCTTT
TRBV7-9	-	TRBJ2-1	-	CASSLGPRNEQFF	TGTGCCAGCAGCTTAGGTCCCCGCAATGAGCAGTTCTTC
TRBV7-6	-	TRBJ1-3	-	CASSLSMRHSGNTIYF	TGTGCCAGCAGCTTATCCATGCGTCACTCTGGAAACACCATATATTTT
TRBV12-5	-	TRBJ1-5	TRBD1	CASGAGQGLDNQPQHF	TGTGCTAGTGGGGCCGGACAGGGACTCGACAATCAGCCCCAGCATTTT
TRBV9	-	TRBJ2-2	-	CASSVGDRGNTGELFF	TGTGCCAGCAGCGTAGGGGATAGGGGGAACACCGGGGAGCTGTTTTTT
TRBV6-5	once	TRBJ1-5	-	CASSRQVGNQPQHF	TGTGCCAGCAGCCGACAGGTTGGGAATCAGCCCCAGCATTTT
TRBV6-4	-	TRBJ2-3	-	CASSDSAGAVTDTQYF	TGTGCCAGCAGTGACAGTGCGGGGGCGGTCACAGATACGCAGTATTTT
TRBV3-1/TRBV3-2	-	TRBJ1-2	TRBD1	CASSIYQGGYGYTF	TGTGCCAGCAGCATCTACCAGGGGGGCTATGGCTACACCTTC
TRBV11-2	-	TRBJ2-2	TRBD1	CASSSSPGQGGSGELFF	TGTGCCAGCAGCTCCAGCCCGGGACAGGGAGGGTCCGGGGAGCTGTTTTTT
TRBV11-3	-	TRBJ2-7	TRBD2	CASSLEGGSNYEQYF	TGTGCCAGCAGCTTAGAAGGCGGGAGCAACTACGAGCAGTACTTC
TRBV9	-	TRBJ2-7	TRBD1	CASSGQGEGYEQYF	TGTGCCAGCAGCGGACAGGGAGAGGGCTACGAGCAGTACTTC
TRBV5-5	once	TRBJ1-2	-	CASSPGELAGGYTF	TGTGCCAGCAGCCCCGGAGAACTTGCGGGCGGCTACACCTTC
TRBV10-3	-	TRBJ2-1	-	CAISEAFHGTPYNEQFF	TGTGCCATCAGTGAGGCGTTTCATGGGACTCCCTACAATGAGCAGTTCTTC
TRBV14	-	TRBJ2-3	-	CASSHPGLDPSTDTQYF	TGTGCCAGCAGCCACCCAGGGTTGGACCCTAGCACAGATACGCAGTATTTT
TRBV4-3	-	TRBJ2-3	TRBD2	CASSQVAGGASDTQYF	TGCGCCAGCAGCCAAGTGGCCGGGGGGGCTTCAGATACGCAGTATTTT
TRBV19	-	TRBJ1-1	-	CASSMEGPGTEAFF	TGTGCCAGTAGTATGGAGGGTCCGGGCACTGAAGCTTTCTTT
TRBV4-2	-	TRBJ1-1	-	CASSRTGAEAFF	TGTGCCAGCAGCCGAACGGGGGCTGAAGCTTTCTTT
TRBV29-1	-	TRBJ2-7	TRBD1	CSVGTGPYEQYF	TGCAGCGTGGGGACAGGCCCCTACGAGCAGTACTTC
TRBV3-1/TRBV3-2	-	TRBJ2-7	-	CASSLLWSRDRGLAESYEQYF	TGTGCCAGCAGCCTCCTTTGGTCTCGGGACAGGGGACTAGCGGAATCCTACGAGCAGTACTTC
TRBV6-2/TRBV6-3	once	TRBJ1-6	-	CASSSRSGVKSPLHF	TGTGCCAGCAGTTCGCGCTCAGGTGTAAAATCACCCCTCCACTTT
TRBV4-2	-	TRBJ1-2	TRBD1	CASSQLDREVGGYTF	TGTGCCAGCAGCCAACTCGACAGGGAGGTCGGGGGCTACACCTTC
TRBV27	once	TRBJ2-5	TRBD1	CASSPGTGGKRWLETQYF	TGTGCCAGCAGTCCCGGGACAGGGGGCAAACGATGGCTGGAGACCCAGTACTTC
TRBV9	-	TRBJ2-1	-	CASSVAGRLNEQFF	TGTGCCAGCAGCGTAGCCGGAAGACTCAATGAGCAGTTCTTC
TRBV5-5	-	TRBJ2-2	TRBD1	CASSTYSAGTVNTGELFF	TGTGCCAGCAGCACCTATTCTGCCGGGACAGTTAACACCGGGGAGCTGTTTTTT
TRBV7-2	-	TRBJ2-7	-	CASSLHREVGQYF	TGTGCCAGCAGCCTCCACAGGGAAGTCGGGCAGTACTTC
TRBV7-2	-	TRBJ1-5	-	CASSLGQVSQHF	TGTGCCAGCAGCTTAGGCCAGGTTTCCCAGCATTTT
TRBV7-8	once	TRBJ1-1	-	CASSLGRGVAEAFF	TGTGCCAGCAGCTTAGGAAGAGGCGTCGCTGAAGCTTTCTTT
TRBV13	-	TRBJ1-3	-	CASSRRGYSGNTIYF	TGTGCCAGCAGCCGCAGGGGCTACTCTGGAAACACCATATATTTT
TRBV5-1	-	TRBJ2-5	-	CASSLVAETQYF	TGCGCCAGCAGCTTGGTAGCGGAGACCCAGTACTTC